The present TCR beta chain was sequenced within a study of blood T cell repertoires in COVID-19. Looking at the study overall: Specimens from acute and convalescent COVID-19 originated in the United States, Italy and Spain. T cells, B-cell-depleted T cells, or PBMCs supplied cDNA or gDNA.

In the source study's methods: Estimation of nucleated cell counts relied on the amplification of reference gene primers. Assay: immunoSEQ multiplex PCR; the TCRdb copy retains only in-frame clones and omits some. From that table come the V and J calls and clone size; the DNA was used to work out D and trimming. The table records around 140,000 clones, about 74% of them present only once. Looked up from germline, CDR1 is MNHEY and CDR2 is SVGAGI. The CDR3 is 11 residues long. Trimming shortened V by 6 bases and J by 7 bases, and 9 bases separated the two germline ends. The rearrangement joins TRBV6-5 to TRBJ1-2; D gene ambiguous. Sequenced input: peripheral blood. This receptor was obtained from a man aged 50 or older with acute or convalescent COVID-19. CDR3: CASRLVLGYTF. The CDR3 nucleotides read TGTGCCAGCAGACTAGTCCTTGGCTACACCTTC.